This T cell receptor beta chain was found in a study of cytomegalovirus exposure and HLA in healthy donors. The study, taken as a whole, reports: Analyses of presence/absence relied on an assumption of roughly uniform sequencing depth across donors. Earlier analysis found most TCR beta V segments productive about 90% or about 30% of the time. In a later analysis, TCR beta V- and J-gene trimming was associated with a missense DCLRE1C variant. As a later analysis showed, several of the most significant clusters appeared to be linked to common viral pathogens.

The PCR contained 60 Vbeta and 13 Jbeta primers. Some clones are missing from TCRdb's copy, which holds only in-frame ones; the method was immunoSEQ multiplex PCR. The table shows some 200,000 clones, with roughly 70% occurring only once. Trimming cost V 3 bases and J 4 bases, with 10 bases left between them. This CDR3 has 15 residues. Per germline, CDR1 ENHRY and CDR2 SYGVKD. About this clone: Antigen specificity is unknown.

Sequenced: PBMCs. J is TRBJ2-6 and V is TRBV10-3; TRBD2 is a possible D gene (5 bases). This clonotype originated in a woman in her twenties or thirties in good health and CMV-seronegative. The CDR3 is CAISDRGAGANVLTF. CDR3 nucleotides: TGTGCCATCAGTGATCGGGGAGCAGGGGCCAACGTCCTGACTTTC.